This T cell receptor beta chain derives from a study of blood T cell repertoires in COVID-19. Study information: Italy, Spain and the United States were the sources of the convalescent and acute COVID-19 samples. T cells, B-cell-depleted T cells, or PBMCs provided the cDNA or gDNA that served as material.

This table comes from immunoSEQ multiplex PCR, and its TCRdb copy is limited to in-frame clones, with some not included. This repertoire shows approximately 220,000 clones, roughly four fifths found once; its top ten account for 2.5% to 3%. Germline V gene data show CDR1 as LGHNA and CDR2 as YNFKEQ. The CDR3 totals 13 residues. Trimming left V 3 bases short and J 2 bases short, with 7 bases between. The chain recombines TRBV4-2 with TRBJ2-5, with D tentatively TRBD1 (6 bases). The receptor was derived from a woman in her thirties or forties with active or convalescent COVID-19. Sequencing was performed on peripheral blood. The DNA for the CDR3 is TGTGCCAGCAGCCAGGACAGTCAAGAGACCCAGTACTTC. Its translation is CASSQDSQETQYF.